This TCR beta chain derives from a study of response to subunit inactivated influenza vaccine. This clonotype has ten or more counts. What it binds is unknown. Germline V gene data show CDR1 as SGHRS and CDR2 as YFSETQ. The CDR3 covers 16 residues. Trimming pared 1 base from V and 1 base from J, leaving 9 bases between. Findings and caveats of the study: The authors suggested that every seasonal influenza vaccination recruits few new T cells.

MiXCR, run by TCRdb on the RT-PCR reads, gives a single entry per CDR3 protein. Of around 520,000 distinct CDR3 sequences in the sample, 25% are singletons; the top ten hold under 2.5%. This rearrangement joins TRBV5-1 to TRBJ2-6, with D possibly being TRBD2 (5 bases). The sequences come from CD4+ T cells sorted from PBMCs, collected more than 4 days after vaccination. This clonotype was obtained from a man aged 50 or older who received an inactivated influenza vaccine. Here the CDR3 DNA reads TGCGCCAGCAGCTTGTCAGACTATTCTGGGGCCAACGTCCTGACTTTC. Protein: CASSLSDYSGANVLTF.